The present entry profiles one T cell receptor (beta chain) with its context. Authors' data handling: Amplification of reference gene primers provided the estimated nucleated cell counts. Generated by immunoSEQ multiplex PCR, the TCRdb table keeps only in-frame clones and is missing some. V and J calls and clone size follow that table, whereas D and trimming were derived from the DNA. The sample consists of about 300,000 clones, 75% to 90% of them appearing once. This specimen comes from a study of blood T cell repertoires in COVID-19. Study-wide background: PBMCs, B-cell-depleted T cells, or T cells were the source of the cDNA or gDNA that made up the material.

With V trimmed by 2 bases and J by 2 bases, 0 bases remained unmatched. Germline CDR1 is MNHEY and CDR2 is SVGEGT. The CDR3 spans 14 residues. Patients at the Seattle site were enrolled during active infection and followed longitudinally. The sequenced material came from peripheral blood. The rearrangement uses TRBV6-2 or TRBV6-3 and TRBJ1-3, with 7 bases fitting TRBD1. This TCR was sampled from a woman aged 50 to 60 with COVID-19, enrolled during active disease. The DNA for the CDR3 is TGTGCCAGCAGTTACAGGGGGCCTGGAAACACCATATATTTT. Protein: CASSYRGPGNTIYF.